The 32 T cell receptor beta chains listed next were all sequenced from one sample in a study of beta chain features in type 1 diabetes. The study's findings and limits: Across all four CD4+ subsets, people with type 1 diabetes showed modestly shorter TCRB CDR3s.

These TCRs' antigens remain unknown. All of the isolated RNA was reverse transcribed, so expressed TCRB transcripts were sequenced. Profiled with immunoSEQ multiplex PCR; TCRdb holds only in-frame clones, not every one. In the table there are roughly 150,000 clones, approximately 8.8% of which are singletons. Sample: central memory CD4+ T cells from blood. All receptors come from a woman aged 30 to 39 with type 1 diabetes.

The genes are TRBV19 and TRBJ1-2, with a weak D call TRBD1 (6 bases). Looked up from germline, CDR1 is LNHDA and CDR2 is SQIVND (reference sequence). The CDR3 has 14 amino acids. Trimming removed 6 bases at V and 0 bases at J, with 11 bases between. CDR3 region: CASSRGRTNYGYTF. CDR3 bases: TGTGCCAGTAGCAGGGGACGGACTAACTATGGCTACACCTTC.

This clone was seen only a few times. The chain joins TRBV4-2 to TRBJ2-7; 8 bases are shared with TRBD2. The CDR3 runs to 13 residues. Germline values: CDR1 LGHNA, CDR2 YNFKEQ. Losses at the gene ends were 5 bases for V and 4 bases for J; bases not matched to a gene: 4. As DNA, the CDR3 is TGTGCCAGCAGCATGGGGACTAGATACGAGCAGTACTTC. As protein: CASSMGTRYEQYF.

The rearrangement joins TRBV4-2 to TRBJ1-2, with D possibly matching TRBD1 (5 bases). The germline V gene has CDR1 LGHNA and CDR2 YNFKEQ. V lost 0 bases and J 2 bases, leaving 13 bases between the germline ends. This CDR3 is 16 amino acids long. DNA of the CDR3: TGTGCCAGCAGCCAAGATCTCTCAGGGAAGAACTATGGCTACACCTTC. Protein sequence: CASSQDLSGKNYGYTF.

This clone showed up just a few times. V and J are TRBV5-4 and TRBJ1-2, with TRBD1 matching over 9 bases. The junction had 8 bases not matched to a gene; V was cut back by 0 bases and J by 2 bases. The CDR3 length is 17 residues. Germline assignment: CDR1 SGHNT and CDR2 YYREEE (reference sequence). CDR3 nucleotides: TGTGCCAGCAGCTTGGGACTCGGGGACAGGGACAACTATGGCTACACCTTC. Protein sequence: CASSLGLGDRDNYGYTF.

The genes are TRBV5-6 and TRBJ2-5, with a tentative D call TRBD1 (5 bases). CDR1 and CDR2 (germline): SGHDT, YYEEEE. The CDR3 totals 16 residues. Trimming shortened V by 1 base and J by 1 base, and 14 bases separated the two germline ends. CDR3 in amino acids: CASSLRPGKGQETQYF. In DNA form, the CDR3 reads TGTGCCAGCAGCTTGCGGCCAGGGAAAGGCCAAGAGACCCAGTACTTC.

The chain recombines TRBV7-2 with TRBJ1-1, with TRBD1 as a possible D gene (6 bases). Trimming took off 5 bases at V and 1 base at J, with 8 bases between the two ends. The CDR3 sequence is 13 residues long. Per germline, CDR1 SGHTA and CDR2 FQGNSA. Here the CDR3 DNA reads TGTGCCAGCAGCCGACAGGCGAACACTGAAGCTTTCTTT. Protein product: CASSRQANTEAFF.

This clone was observed a few times. The J gene is TRBJ1-1, the V gene TRBV18, with a weak D call TRBD1 (5 bases). The ends were cut back, 1 base at V and 6 bases at J, with 9 bases in the middle. The germline V gene encodes CDR1 KGHSH and CDR2 LQKENI. This CDR3 is built from 13 residues. CDR3 sequence reads: CASSPQGYAEAFF. The CDR3 nucleotides are TGTGCCAGCTCACCACAGGGGTACGCTGAAGCTTTCTTT.

This clone was seen only a few times. The chain recombines TRBV7-2 with TRBJ2-1; 14 positions match TRBD2. The germline V gene has CDR1 SGHTA and CDR2 FQGNSA. The length of the CDR3 is 14 residues. Trimming took 6 bases from V and 9 from J; bases not matched to a gene: 4. The CDR3 reads CASRGLAGGFEQFF. In nucleotides, the CDR3 is TGTGCCAGCAGAGGACTAGCGGGAGGATTTGAGCAGTTCTTC.

This clone has just a few counts. The rearrangement links TRBV5-4 to TRBJ1-4; D possibly corresponds to TRBD1 (5 bases). Trimming left V 2 bases short and J 7 bases short, with 9 bases between. Germline V lookup: CDR1 SGHNT, CDR2 YYREEE (reference sequence). This CDR3 region has 13 residues. CDR3 DNA sequence: TGTGCCAGCAGCTTTAAGGGGATTGAAAAACTGTTTTTT. Translated: CASSFKGIEKLFF.

J is TRBJ2-7 and V is TRBV28; TRBD2 matches 10 bases. The CDR3 runs 17 residues. CDR1 is MDHEN and CDR2 is SYDVKM in the germline V gene. The J segment lost 0 bases and the V segment lost 3 bases, leaving 8 bases of the junction unmatched. The CDR3 protein is CASSLRKSSGSSYEQYF. The CDR3 coding sequence is TGTGCCAGCAGTTTGAGGAAGTCTAGCGGGAGCTCCTACGAGCAGTACTTC. Together with reference TRBV28 and TRBJ2-7, the CDR3 gives the full variable domain: DVKVTQSSRYLVKRTGEKVFLECVQDMDHENMFWYRQDPGLGLRLIYFSYDVKMKEKGDIPEGYSVSREKKERFSLILESASTNQTSMYLCASSLRKSSGSSYEQYFGPGTRLTVT.

This chain links TRBV15 with TRBJ1-5; no firm D call. The V gene lost 1 base and the J gene lost 6 bases, with 16 bases spanning the gap. CDR1 LNHNV and CDR2 YYDKDF come from the germline V gene (reference sequence). The length of the CDR3 is 16 residues. CDR3 nucleotides: TGTGCCACCAGCAGAGTGGACGGGGTCCGTCCTCAGCCCCAGCATTTT. Translating gives CATSRVDGVRPQPQHF.

The chain carries TRBV5-1 and TRBJ1-1, with unresolved D. Germline lookup yields CDR1 SGHRS and CDR2 YFSETQ. V was cut by 6 bases and J by 1 base, with 13 bases left in between. The CDR3 is 14 amino acids. The CDR3 protein is CASTVFGGNTEAFF. The CDR3 nucleotides are TGCGCCAGCACGGTTTTCGGAGGGAACACTGAAGCTTTCTTT. Based on the CDR3 plus reference TRBV5-1 and TRBJ1-1, the full variable domain is KAGVTQTPRYLIKTRGQQVTLSCSPISGHRSVSWYQQTPGQGLQFLFEYFSETQRNKGNFPGRFSGRQFSNSRSEMNVSTLELGDSALYLCASTVFGGNTEAFFGQGTRLTVV.

The genes are TRBV28 and TRBJ1-1; weak D call: TRBD1 (5 bases). This CDR3 is built from 14 residues. CDR1 MDHEN and CDR2 SYDVKM come from the germline V gene. The germline V and J ends were trimmed by 6 bases and 0 bases, with 11 bases remaining between them. CDR3 protein: CASRLTALNTEAFF. The CDR3 DNA reads as TGTGCCAGCAGGCTGACAGCATTGAACACTGAAGCTTTCTTT.

This clone came up a few times. The chain has TRBV20-1 and TRBJ2-7; D remains unclear. The CDR3 runs 11 residues. Trimming took off 5 bases at V and 2 bases at J, with 7 bases between the two ends. Looked up from germline, CDR1 is DFQATT and CDR2 is SNEGSKA (reference sequence). CDR3 sequence (DNA): TGCAGTGCTCACAAAACCTACGAGCAGTACTTC. Amino acid sequence: CSAHKTYEQYF.

This chain connects TRBV7-2 to TRBJ2-7, with D tentatively TRBD1 (7 bases). The V end was cut by 3 bases, the J end by 1 base, with 19 bases between. Germline V gene lookup returns CDR1 SGHTA and CDR2 FQGNSA. The CDR3 covers 17 residues. CDR3 coding DNA: TGTGCCAGCAGCTTCCAGGGGGGTCCAGGGGTGTCCTACGAGCAGTACTTC. Translated, it gives CASSFQGGPGVSYEQYF.

This chain joins TRBV4-1 and TRBJ1-2; 9 bases line up with TRBD1. The germline CDR1 and CDR2 sequences are MGHRA and YSYEKL. Losses at the gene ends were 4 bases for V and 4 bases for J; bases not matched to a gene: 7. This CDR3 region has 15 residues. CDR3 residues: CASSPQTGGSYGYTF. The CDR3, as DNA: TGCGCCAGCAGCCCACAGACAGGGGGAAGCTATGGCTACACCTTC.

This clone has more than one count but fewer than ten. V is TRBV7-8 and J is TRBJ1-5, with 9 nucleotides matching TRBD1. The CDR3 runs to 13 residues. Trimming cost V 6 bases and J 5 bases; bases outside gene matches: 2. Germline V gene data show CDR1 as SGHVS and CDR2 as FQNEAQ. The DNA of the CDR3 is TGTGCCAGCAGGGGACAGGGCGATCAGCCCCAGCATTTT. This codes for CASRGQGDQPQHF.

CDR3 loop: CASSLVGGGRNEQFF. CDR3 nucleotide sequence: TGCGCCAGCAGCTTGGTTGGAGGGGGCAGGAATGAGCAGTTCTTC. The V and J genes are TRBV5-1 and TRBJ2-1, with D maybe TRBD1 (7 bases). This CDR3 has 15 amino acids. The V end lost 0 bases, the J end lost 7 bases, and 14 bases lay between the germline ends. The germline V gene has CDR1 SGHRS and CDR2 YFSETQ.

This sequence joins TRBV13 and TRBJ2-5, with D maybe TRBD2 (6 bases). Trimming shortened V by 4 bases and J by 3 bases, and 18 bases separated the two germline ends. Per germline, CDR1 PRHDT and CDR2 FYEKMQ (reference sequence). The CDR3 totals 16 residues. CDR3 sequence reads: CASSSSRERSKETQYF. The CDR3 nucleotides are TGTGCCAGCAGCTCGTCCCGGGAGCGGAGCAAAGAGACCCAGTACTTC.

The genes are TRBV29-1 and TRBJ2-1; 7 bases line up with TRBD1. The trim removed 5 bases at V and 8 bases at J, leaving 6 bases unmatched. The germline CDR1 and CDR2 sequences are SQVTM and ANQGSEA. CDR3 length: 12 residues. CDR3 nucleotides: TGCAGCGTTCGGGTACAGGGGTATGAGCAGTTCTTC. Translation gives CSVRVQGYEQFF.

This clone was detected a few times. The chain is built from TRBV29-1 and TRBJ2-1, with D perhaps matching TRBD2 (6 bases). This CDR3 is built from 16 residues. Trimming cost V 4 bases and J 5 bases, with 21 bases left between them. Germline CDR1 and CDR2: SQVTM and ANQGSEA. CDR3 sequence: CSVAGGYSGKHNEQFF. The CDR3, as DNA: TGCAGCGTTGCCGGCGGATATAGCGGAAAACACAATGAGCAGTTCTTC.

The genes are TRBV5-1 and TRBJ1-5, with TRBD1 as a possible D gene (6 bases). The V and J ends lost 1 base and 4 bases respectively, with 12 bases between them. This CDR3 is built from 15 residues. The germline CDR1 and CDR2 sequences are SGHRS and YFSETQ. The CDR3 reads CASSLSGASNQPQHF. In DNA, the CDR3 is TGCGCCAGCAGCTTGTCAGGGGCCAGTAATCAGCCCCAGCATTTT. Looking up the rest from reference TRBV5-1 and TRBJ1-5 gives the full variable domain: KAGVTQTPRYLIKTRGQQVTLSCSPISGHRSVSWYQQTPGQGLQFLFEYFSETQRNKGNFPGRFSGRQFSNSRSEMNVSTLELGDSALYLCASSLSGASNQPQHFGDGTRLSIL.

There are a few counts of this clone. V usage is TRBV7-3 and J usage is TRBJ2-3, with D uncertain. V was cut by 2 bases and J by 2 bases, with 8 bases left in between. CDR3 length: 14 residues. Germline V gene lookup returns CDR1 SGHTA and CDR2 FQGTGA. For the CDR3, the DNA is TGTGCCAGCAGCTTATGGAGCCACACAGATACGCAGTATTTT. The encoded protein is CASSLWSHTDTQYF. Full variable domain (missing parts from reference TRBV7-3 and TRBJ2-3): GAGVSQTPSNKVTEKGKYVELRCDPISGHTALYWYRQSLGQGPEFLIYFQGTGAADDSGLPNDRFFAVRPEGSVSTLKIQRTERGDSAVYLCASSLWSHTDTQYFGPGTRLTVL.

This clone appeared a few times. The chain employs TRBV7-3 and TRBJ2-1, with TRBD2 matching 10 bases. This CDR3 is 15 amino acids long. Germline V gives CDR1 SGHTA, CDR2 FQGTGA. Trimming took 5 bases from V and 3 from J; bases not matched to a gene: 4. For the CDR3, the DNA is TGTGCCAGCAGCCCCGGGACTAGCGTCTACAATGAGCAGTTCTTC. Its translation is CASSPGTSVYNEQFF.

The V call is TRBV7-2, the J call TRBJ1-1; 8 bases fit TRBD1. Germline-derived CDR1 and CDR2 are SGHTA and FQGNSA. The CDR3 spans 15 residues. The junction had 10 bases not matched to a gene; V was cut back by 5 bases and J by 5 bases. CDR3 coding DNA: TGTGCCAGCAGCCGACGGACAGGGCCTGGGACTGAAGCTTTCTTT. Its translation: CASSRRTGPGTEAFF.

The chain recombines TRBV10-3 with TRBJ2-4; tentative D call: TRBD2 (6 bases). Germline CDR1 ENHRY, CDR2 SYGVKD. The ends were cut back, 2 bases at V and 0 bases at J, with 11 bases in the middle. The CDR3 consists of 16 residues. This chain's CDR3 is CAISEPLGLAKNIQYF. In DNA form, the CDR3 reads TGTGCCATCAGTGAGCCCCTGGGACTAGCCAAAAACATTCAGTACTTC.

This clone has a handful of counts. The chain joins TRBV5-1 to TRBJ2-7, with D unclear. CDR1 SGHRS and CDR2 YFSETQ come from the germline V gene. V was clipped by 4 bases and J by 2 bases, with 13 bases between them. The CDR3 loop spans 14 amino acids. In DNA, the CDR3 is TGCGCCAGCAGCCTTACAACTGACACCTACGAGCAGTACTTC. This codes for CASSLTTDTYEQYF.

This clone came up a few times. The chain links TRBV5-4 to TRBJ1-2; the D gene is possibly TRBD1 (6 bases). V was cut by 5 bases and J by 5 bases, with 16 bases left in between. Germline V gene lookup returns CDR1 SGHNT and CDR2 YYREEE (reference sequence). The CDR3 contains 14 residues. CDR3 protein: CASSADRKAYGYTF. The CDR3 DNA reads TGTGCCAGCAGTGCGGACAGAAAAGCGTATGGCTACACCTTC.

This clone was counted only a few times. This rearrangement joins TRBV9 to TRBJ1-1, with 9 bases fitting TRBD1. Trimming removed 0 bases from V and 0 bases from J; junction bases left unmatched: 6. The CDR3 length is 17 residues. Germline lookup yields CDR1 SGDLS and CDR2 YYNGEE. DNA for the CDR3: TGTGCCAGCAGCGTAGGGACAGGGGCTTTAATGAACACTGAAGCTTTCTTT. Amino acid sequence: CASSVGTGALMNTEAFF.

This clone was counted ten times or more. The chain recombines TRBV10-3 with TRBJ1-1; D call uncertain. There are 12 residues in the CDR3. The V end lost 5 bases, the J end lost 1 base, and 5 bases lay between the germline ends. Germline lookup yields CDR1 ENHRY and CDR2 SYGVKD. The CDR3 loop is CAISLGNTEAFF. The CDR3, as DNA: TGTGCCATCAGTCTAGGGAACACTGAAGCTTTCTTT.

This clone was found a few times. In nucleotides, the CDR3 is TGTGCCAGCAGTCTAGCGCCGTACGAGCAGTACTTC. Protein: CASSLAPYEQYF. The chain joins TRBV28 to TRBJ2-7; maybe TRBD2 (6 bases). Trimming shortened V by 5 bases and J by 4 bases, and 9 bases separated the two germline ends. Germline V lookup: CDR1 MDHEN, CDR2 SYDVKM. The length of the CDR3 is 12 residues.

This chain joins TRBV5-5 and TRBJ1-5; D is possibly TRBD1 (5 bases). The CDR3 has 15 amino acids. Germline lookup yields CDR1 SGHKS and CDR2 YYEKEE (reference sequence). Trimming took off 1 base at V and 0 bases at J, with 8 bases between the two ends. The CDR3 is CASSLSDSSNQPQHF. For the CDR3, the DNA is TGTGCCAGCAGCTTGTCCGACAGTAGCAATCAGCCCCAGCATTTT.